The sequence of this TCR beta chain was determined in a study of T-cell memory formation after mild COVID-19. Overall study context: The two donors had largely donor-specific TCR clusters.

This clonotype was seen only a few times. As yet, its antigen is unknown. The CDR3 sequence is 16 residues long. V was shortened by 1 base and J by 7 bases, with 17 bases between the two germline ends. Germline V gives CDR1 SGHTA, CDR2 FQGNSA. Amplification by 5'RACE using constant-segment primers produced TCR alpha and TCR beta cDNA libraries that carried sample barcodes and UMIs. Each CDR3 protein gets one entry after TCRdb re-called the 5' RACE reads with MiXCR. The profile shows about 340,000 distinct CDR3 sequences, 20% to 25% of them singletons. Study-wide points: Several responding clones turned up in pre-infection memory, indicating that cross-reactive memory may have taken part. The study found contracting CD4+ clones mainly in CM and EM and contracting CD8+ clones in EMRA.

The chain links TRBV7-2 to TRBJ2-1; perhaps TRBD2 as D (7 bases). This receptor was obtained from a man aged 18 to 29 who had mild COVID-19 (a few samples of this study predate the infection). Cell type and time point are not known. Sequenced input: PBMCs or a T cell subset sorted from them (not recorded which). This chain's CDR3 is CASSLVGGGARNEQFF. CDR3 DNA: TGTGCCAGCAGCTTAGTAGGAGGGGGGGCTAGGAATGAGCAGTTCTTC. Together with reference TRBV7-2 and TRBJ2-1, the CDR3 gives the full variable domain: GAGVSQSPSNKVTEKGKDVELRCDPISGHTALYWYRQSLGQGLEFLIYFQGNSAPDKSGLPSDRFSAERTGGSVSTLTIQRTQQEDSAVYLCASSLVGGGARNEQFFGPGTRLTVL.